The next 26 T cell receptor beta chains were all read from a single sample in a study of a mutant IDH1 vaccine in newly diagnosed glioma. Time point specified: week 5, during vaccination. Every single dose of the vaccine, 300 ug of mutant IDH1 20-mer peptide, came with topical imiquimod. Assay used: immunoSEQ multiplex PCR; TCRdb lists only in-frame clones, some missing. This sample has some 36,000 clones; approximately 80% occur once, and the top ten carry 12%. The antigens for these receptors are not known. The source material was PBMCs, sampled from a glioma patient whose treatment included an IDH1 peptide vaccine. The receptors originated from a man in his fifties with glioma.

This clone was recorded only once. The rearrangement uses TRBV10-1 and TRBJ2-1; TRBD2 agrees at 10 bases. V shed 2 bases and J 4 bases; nucleotides not matched to a gene: 5. This CDR3 contains 16 residues. Per germline, CDR1 WNHNN and CDR2 SYGVQD (reference sequence). CDR3 sequence reads: CASSERLLAGYNEQFF. The CDR3 DNA sequence: TGCGCCAGCAGTGAGAGGCTACTAGCGGGGTACAATGAGCAGTTCTTC.

The V gene is TRBV5-6, the J gene TRBJ1-2, with no clear D. This CDR3 is 13 amino acids long. Germline V gene sequence: CDR1 SGHDT, CDR2 YYEEEE. Trimming removed 1 base at V and 8 bases at J, with 12 bases between. CDR3 bases: TGTGCCAGCAGCTTGAGGACCGCTAAGGGCTACACCTTC. Translation: CASSLRTAKGYTF.

The chain couples TRBV2 to TRBJ2-7; 12 nucleotides agree with TRBD1. Germline CDR1 SNHLY, CDR2 FYNNEI. J lost 1 base, V lost 6 bases, and 4 bases had no gene match. This CDR3 contains 15 residues. CDR3 sequence (DNA): TGTGCCAGCAGCGGGACAGGGGGCTTTTCCTACGAGCAGTACTTC. This codes for CASSGTGGFSYEQYF. The complete variable domain, with remaining parts taken from reference TRBV2 and TRBJ2-7, reads EPEVTQTPSHQVTQMGQEVILRCVPISNHLYFYWYRQILGQKVEFLVSFYNNEISEKSEIFDDQFSVERPDGSNFTLKIRSTKLEDSAMYFCASSGTGGFSYEQYFGPGTRLTVT.

This chain connects TRBV10-3 to TRBJ1-5, with a tentative D call TRBD1 (5 bases). The CDR3 loop spans 13 amino acids. Germline V gene sequence: CDR1 ENHRY, CDR2 SYGVKD. CDR3 sequence (DNA): TGTGCGATCGGGGGGGGGAGGGATCAGCCCCAGCATTTT. Translation gives CAIGGGRDQPQHF.

This clone was seen a few times. The gene calls are TRBV10-3 and TRBJ1-2, with D possibly matching TRBD1 (6 bases). V was cut by 4 bases and J by 5 bases, with 11 bases left in between. The CDR3 is 13 residues long. CDR1 and CDR2 from the germline V gene are ENHRY and SYGVKD. For the CDR3, the DNA is TGTGCCATCAGTGCAGGGGAGAAGTATGGCTACACCTTC. This gives the protein CAISAGEKYGYTF.

V is TRBV13 and J is TRBJ1-2, with D perhaps matching TRBD1 (5 bases). This CDR3 is 15 amino acids long. Germline V gene lookup returns CDR1 PRHDT and CDR2 FYEKMQ (reference sequence). Trimming pared 5 bases from V and 3 bases from J, leaving 16 bases between. The CDR3, as DNA: TGTGCCAGCAGCCCCTCCGTAGCGGGGGACTATGGCTACACCTTC. This codes for CASSPSVAGDYGYTF.

The chain carries TRBV9 and TRBJ2-1; no clear D. Germline CDR1 SGDLS, CDR2 YYNGEE. V was pared by 0 bases and J by 5 bases, with 9 bases between. The CDR3 is made up of 14 amino acids. CDR3 bases: TGTGCCAGCAGCGTAGATGTCTTAAACAATGAGCAGTTCTTC. This gives the protein CASSVDVLNNEQFF.

This sequence joins TRBV9 and TRBJ1-5, with no clear D. The CDR3 extends over 15 amino acids. The V gene lost 4 bases and the J gene lost 3 bases, with 14 bases spanning the gap. Germline values: CDR1 SGDLS, CDR2 YYNGEE. The DNA for the CDR3 is TGTGCCAGCAGCCGCGGATCCAACCTCAATCAGCCCCAGCATTTT. Its translation is CASSRGSNLNQPQHF.

This clone turned up a few times. The rearrangement joins TRBV6-1 to TRBJ1-4, with D unclear. The CDR3 has 13 amino acids. The V gene's germline CDR1 is MNHNS and CDR2 SASEGT. The V and J ends lost 1 base and 6 bases respectively, with 6 bases between them. The CDR3 DNA reads as TGTGCCAGCAGTGAAGAACGGGATGAAAAACTGTTTTTT. Its protein product is CASSEERDEKLFF.

This rearrangement joins TRBV5-1 to TRBJ2-7; D remains unclear. The CDR3 is made up of 13 amino acids. V gave up 2 bases and J gave up 0 bases, with 6 bases separating them. Looked up from germline, CDR1 is SGHRS and CDR2 is YFSETQ. The CDR3 coding sequence is TGCGCCAGCAGCTTCGGAGCCTCCTACGAGCAGTACTTC. Its translation: CASSFGASYEQYF.

The V gene is TRBV2, the J gene TRBJ1-4; no clear D. Trimming took 6 bases from V and 4 from J, leaving 6 bases between them. This CDR3 has 12 amino acids. Germline CDR1 SNHLY, CDR2 FYNNEI. This CDR3 reads CASRGFNEKLFF. The CDR3 DNA reads as TGTGCCAGCAGGGGTTTTAATGAAAAACTGTTTTTT. Based on the CDR3 plus reference TRBV2 and TRBJ1-4, the full variable domain is EPEVTQTPSHQVTQMGQEVILRCVPISNHLYFYWYRQILGQKVEFLVSFYNNEISEKSEIFDDQFSVERPDGSNFTLKIRSTKLEDSAMYFCASRGFNEKLFFGSGTQLSVL.

This sequence joins TRBV2 and TRBJ1-2; 8 bases fit TRBD1. V shed 5 bases, J shed 5 bases, and the junction held 4 bases outside the gene matches. From germline, CDR1 is SNHLY and CDR2 FYNNEI. This CDR3 is 13 amino acids long. Here the CDR3 DNA reads TGTGCCAGCAGTCAGGACAGGGTTTATGGCTACACCTTC. It yields the protein CASSQDRVYGYTF. Filled out from reference TRBV2 and TRBJ1-2, the complete variable domain reads EPEVTQTPSHQVTQMGQEVILRCVPISNHLYFYWYRQILGQKVEFLVSFYNNEISEKSEIFDDQFSVERPDGSNFTLKIRSTKLEDSAMYFCASSQDRVYGYTFGSGTRLTVV.

The V and J genes are TRBV7-6 and TRBJ1-2, with TRBD1 as a possible D gene (6 bases). The CDR3 extends over 17 amino acids. Germline V CDR1 and CDR2: SGHVS, FNYEAQ. Trimming left V 7 bases short and J 0 bases short, with 21 bases between. The CDR3 DNA reads as TGTGCCAGCATTGGGGGGCCGCGGATGGACACTAACTATGGCTACACCTTC. Amino acids: CASIGGPRMDTNYGYTF. The complete variable domain, with remaining parts taken from reference TRBV7-6 and TRBJ1-2, reads GAGVSQSPRYKVTKRGQDVALRCDPISGHVSLYWYRQALGQGPEFLTYFNYEAQQDKSGLPNDRFSAERPEGSISTLTIQRTEQRDSAMYRCASIGGPRMDTNYGYTFGSGTRLTVV.

This chain connects TRBV2 to TRBJ2-1; weak D call: TRBD1 (5 bases). V lost 6 bases and J lost 8, with 14 bases in between. CDR3 length: 13 amino acids. Germline V CDR1 and CDR2: SNHLY, FYNNEI. The CDR3 here is CASSVVGPDEQFF. For the CDR3, the DNA is TGTGCCAGCAGCGTGGTGGGGCCTGATGAGCAGTTCTTC.

The chain joins TRBV4-2 to TRBJ1-3; D may be TRBD1 (6 bases). The CDR3 is 15 residues long. The V and J ends lost 2 bases and 4 bases respectively, with 12 bases between them. Looked up from germline, CDR1 is LGHNA and CDR2 is YNFKEQ. The CDR3: CASSQRGASGNTIYF. The CDR3 region has the DNA TGTGCCAGCAGCCAAAGGGGGGCGAGCGGAAACACCATATATTTT.

The chain carries TRBV7-3 and TRBJ1-5, with 7 bases matching TRBD1. The V gene end was trimmed by 2 bases and the J gene end by 3 bases; junction bases not matched to a gene: 4. The length of the CDR3 is 15 residues. The germline gives CDR1 SGHTA, CDR2 FQGTGA. CDR3 amino acids: CASSLSGTVNQPQHF. The CDR3 DNA is TGTGCCAGCAGCTTATCGGGGACAGTCAATCAGCCCCAGCATTTT.

This chain links TRBV14 with TRBJ2-2; the D is unclear. The V and J ends lost 1 base and 7 bases respectively, with 7 bases between them. Germline V gene data show CDR1 as SGHDN and CDR2 as FVKESK. This CDR3 comprises 13 residues. Here the CDR3 DNA reads TGTGCCAGCAGCCAAGTTTCTGGCGGGGAGCTGTTTTTT. Translation: CASSQVSGGELFF.

The rearrangement joins TRBV6-5 to TRBJ2-7; weak D call: TRBD2 (6 bases). V dropped 10 bases and J dropped 0 bases, with 16 bases sitting between them. The CDR3 has 14 amino acids. From germline, CDR1 is MNHEY and CDR2 SVGAGI. CDR3 protein: CATKTGASSYEQYF. The CDR3, as DNA: TGTGCCACCAAGACGGGAGCTAGCTCCTACGAGCAGTACTTC.

This clone was recorded only once. The V call is TRBV5-5, the J call TRBJ2-2; TRBD2 might be the D (5 bases). Germline lookup yields CDR1 SGHKS and CDR2 YYEKEE (reference sequence). V lost 0 bases to trimming and J lost 3 bases, with 15 bases between them. This CDR3 contains 17 residues. The CDR3 loop reads CASSLASLPGYTGELFF. CDR3 DNA sequence: TGTGCCAGCAGCTTGGCCAGTCTCCCGGGGTACACCGGGGAGCTGTTTTTT.

This rearrangement joins TRBV29-1 to TRBJ2-1; tentatively, D is TRBD1 or TRBD2 (5 bases each). The CDR3 is 13 amino acids. CDR1 is SQVTM and CDR2 is ANQGSEA in the germline V gene. V was shortened by 4 bases and J by 7 bases, with 14 bases between the two germline ends. The CDR3 DNA sequence: TGCAGCGTTGGAGGGGATATGAGGAATGAGCAGTTCTTC. It specifies CSVGGDMRNEQFF.

The genes are TRBV19 and TRBJ2-5, with D hard to call. V lost 7 bases and J lost 3, with 18 bases in between. This CDR3 contains 15 residues. Germline V gene lookup returns CDR1 LNHDA and CDR2 SQIVND (reference sequence). The DNA for the CDR3 is TGTGCCAGTACCCGTTCCGTGGGAAGTAAAGAGACCCAGTACTTC. As protein: CASTRSVGSKETQYF.

V is TRBV6-5 and J is TRBJ1-1; D gene uncertain. Trimming took off 0 bases at V and 5 bases at J, with 13 bases between the two ends. Germline lookup yields CDR1 MNHEY and CDR2 SVGAGI. The CDR3 loop spans 15 amino acids. The CDR3 sequence is CASSYSIAAETEAFF. In nucleotides, the CDR3 is TGTGCCAGCAGTTACTCGATTGCTGCGGAGACTGAAGCTTTCTTT.

V and J are TRBV2 and TRBJ1-2; possible D gene TRBD1, 6 bases. Germline V gene data show CDR1 as SNHLY and CDR2 as FYNNEI. The CDR3 runs to 15 residues. Trimming pared 0 bases from V and 5 bases from J, leaving 13 bases between. CDR3 residues: CASSEAGTPGYGYTF. The CDR3 DNA sequence: TGTGCCAGCAGTGAAGCGGGGACACCGGGATATGGCTACACCTTC.

The V gene is TRBV5-8, the J gene TRBJ1-5; D perhaps matches TRBD1 (5 bases). Germline V gene sequence: CDR1 SGHTS, CDR2 YDEGEE. The CDR3 consists of 15 residues. With 4 bases removed from V and 8 bases from J, the gap between germline ends came to 19 bases. This CDR3 is CASSGGRRGKEPQHF. In DNA, the CDR3 is TGTGCCAGCAGCGGGGGACGCCGCGGGAAAGAGCCCCAGCATTTT.

The DNA for the CDR3 is TGTGCCAGCAGCTCACGGGGAACTAATGAAAAACTGTTTTTT. Translated: CASSSRGTNEKLFF. The V gene is TRBV5-6, the J gene TRBJ1-4, with D unresolved. V lost 3 bases to trimming and J lost 1 base, with 7 bases between them. The CDR3 is 14 residues long. CDR1 is SGHDT, CDR2 YYEEEE, per germline.

This clone occurred a few times. The gene calls are TRBV6-5 and TRBJ2-2, with 12 bases lining up with TRBD2. Trimming removed 6 bases from V and 6 bases from J; junction bases left unmatched: 2. The length of the CDR3 is 14 residues. The germline V gene encodes CDR1 MNHEY and CDR2 SVGAGI. The CDR3 region is CASRASGGAGELFF. CDR3 nucleotide sequence: TGTGCCAGCAGGGCTAGCGGGGGGGCCGGGGAGCTGTTTTTT.